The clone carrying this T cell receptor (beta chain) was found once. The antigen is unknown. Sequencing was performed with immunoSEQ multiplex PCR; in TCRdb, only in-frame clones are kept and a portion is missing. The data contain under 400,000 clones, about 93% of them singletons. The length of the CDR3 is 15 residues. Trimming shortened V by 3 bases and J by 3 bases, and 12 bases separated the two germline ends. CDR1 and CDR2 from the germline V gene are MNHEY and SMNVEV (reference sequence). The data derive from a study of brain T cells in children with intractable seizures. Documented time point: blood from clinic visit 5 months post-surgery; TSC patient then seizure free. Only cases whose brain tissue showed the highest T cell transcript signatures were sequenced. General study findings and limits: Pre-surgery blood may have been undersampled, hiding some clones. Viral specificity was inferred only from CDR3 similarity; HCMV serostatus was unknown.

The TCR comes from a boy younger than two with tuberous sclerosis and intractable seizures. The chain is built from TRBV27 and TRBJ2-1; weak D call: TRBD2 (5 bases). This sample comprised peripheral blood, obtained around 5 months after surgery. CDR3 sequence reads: CASSLSVAGYNEQFF. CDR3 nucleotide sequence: TGTGCCAGCAGTTTGTCGGTCGCGGGCTACAATGAGCAGTTCTTC.